Each of the 18 T cell receptor beta chains below was sequenced from the same sample in a study of cytotoxic CD8 clonotypes in ibrutinib-treated CLL. The table came from immunoSEQ multiplex PCR; TCRdb's copy has only in-frame clones and leaves some out. In the table there are tens of thousands of clones, around 84% of which are singletons. The sample here was PBMCs, taken before ibrutinib treatment. Source of these receptors: a human donor with chronic lymphocytic leukemia.

This clone was seen only once. The chain is built from TRBV19 and TRBJ1-2, with D possibly TRBD1 on 6 matching bases. Between the trimmed V and J ends, which lost 1 base and 5 bases, there was a span of 8 bases. The CDR3 is made up of 13 amino acids. Per germline, CDR1 LNHDA and CDR2 SQIVND (reference sequence). Written as DNA, the CDR3 is TGTGCCAGTAGTATAGGGCAGGGGTATGGCTACACCTTC. This codes for CASSIGQGYGYTF.

The gene calls are TRBV7-9 and TRBJ1-2; 9 bases are shared with TRBD1. This CDR3 is 14 amino acids long. Germline CDR1 SEHNR, CDR2 FQNEAQ (reference sequence). The junction had 7 bases not matched to a gene; V was cut back by 7 bases and J by 4 bases. DNA of the CDR3: TGTGCCAGCACCCGAACAGGGGGCCCCTATGGCTACACCTTC. Amino acids: CASTRTGGPYGYTF.

The CDR3: CASSISGPTLQYF. CDR3 sequence (DNA): TGTGCCAGTAGTATCTCCGGACCCACTTTGCAGTATTTT. This chain uses TRBV19 with TRBJ2-3; unclear D gene. V dropped 3 bases and J dropped 11 bases, with 15 bases sitting between them. Germline loops: CDR1 LNHDA, CDR2 SQIVND (reference sequence). This CDR3 has 13 residues.

V and J are TRBV7-9 and TRBJ2-3, with TRBD1 as a possible D gene (6 bases). Trimming pared 5 bases from V and 2 bases from J, leaving 14 bases between. Germline assignment: CDR1 SEHNR and CDR2 FQNEAQ (reference sequence). The CDR3 runs 15 residues. This CDR3 is CASSHLRGSTDTQYF. In DNA, the CDR3 is TGTGCCAGCAGCCACCTCAGGGGATCCACAGATACGCAGTATTTT.

The CDR3 coding sequence is TGTGCCAGCTTGCAGGGCTTTGCGGACAGGGGAGCCTACGAGCAGTACTTC. Amino acid sequence: CASLQGFADRGAYEQYF. The chain carries TRBV21-1 and TRBJ2-7; the table calls TRBD1, which could not be checked here. TRBV21-1 is recorded as a pseudogene. CDR3 length: 17 residues.

This chain links TRBV28 with TRBJ1-3; weak D call: TRBD1 (5 bases). CDR1 and CDR2 from the germline V gene are MDHEN and SYDVKM. The V and J ends lost 2 bases and 4 bases respectively, with 12 bases between them. There are 15 residues in the CDR3. CDR3 region: CASSLESGSGNTIYF. CDR3 nucleotides: TGTGCCAGCAGTTTAGAGTCAGGGTCCGGAAACACCATATATTTT.

V is TRBV5-1 and J is TRBJ2-1; 7 bases line up with TRBD2. The CDR3 runs to 14 residues. Trimming removed 3 bases from V and 9 bases from J; junction bases left unmatched: 9. Germline V gene sequence: CDR1 SGHRS, CDR2 YFSETQ. For the CDR3, the DNA is TGCGCCAGCAGCTCTGCGGGGGACCATGGTGAGCAGTTCTTC. It translates to CASSSAGDHGEQFF.

V gene TRBV30 combines with J gene TRBJ1-5; TRBD1 is a possible D gene (6 bases). Germline values: CDR1 GTSNPN, CDR2 SVGIG (reference sequence). Deletions cut 4 bases from V and 2 bases from J, with 15 bases between. This CDR3 has 15 amino acids. As DNA, the CDR3 is TGTGCCTGGATGGCTCCGGGGGCGGGCAATCAGCCCCAGCATTTT. Encoded protein: CAWMAPGAGNQPQHF.

The chain is built from TRBV6-1 and TRBJ2-1; 10 nucleotides line up with TRBD2. Germline lookup yields CDR1 MNHNS and CDR2 SASEGT. The V gene end was trimmed by 2 bases and the J gene end by 1 base; junction bases not matched to a gene: 5. The length of the CDR3 is 17 residues. CDR3 loop: CASSEYPSGSSYNEQFF. As DNA, the CDR3 is TGTGCCAGCAGTGAATATCCTAGCGGGAGTTCCTACAATGAGCAGTTCTTC.

The chain carries TRBV4-2 and TRBJ1-3; D not certain. V shed 0 bases and J shed 4 bases, with 10 bases lying between them. The CDR3 runs 15 residues. Germline V gene sequence: CDR1 LGHNA, CDR2 YNFKEQ. Written as DNA, the CDR3 is TGTGCCAGCAGCCAAGAAGGTCCCCCCGGAAACACCATATATTTT. Translated: CASSQEGPPGNTIYF.

This chain connects TRBV2 to TRBJ2-1; 8 positions agree with TRBD2. Germline V CDR1 and CDR2: SNHLY, FYNNEI. V dropped 2 bases and J dropped 6; count of bases not matched to a gene: 15. This CDR3 region has 18 residues. The CDR3 DNA reads as TGTGCCAGCAGTGAAAGGGGGATCAGCGGGAGCTTACGCAATGAGCAGTTCTTC. Protein product: CASSERGISGSLRNEQFF.

V usage is TRBV4-2 and J usage is TRBJ2-7; TRBD2 matches 8 bases. Germline V gives CDR1 LGHNA, CDR2 YNFKEQ. Germline trimming cut 2 bases from V and 2 bases from J; bases unmatched to any gene: 8. The CDR3 runs 16 residues. DNA of the CDR3: TGTGCCAGCAGCCAATTTAGCGGGACGTCTACCTACGAGCAGTACTTC. This translates into CASSQFSGTSTYEQYF.

CDR3 sequence reads: CASSLVSGRYNEQFF. The DNA for the CDR3 is TGTGCCAGCAGCTTAGTTAGCGGGAGGTACAATGAGCAGTTCTTC. The gene calls are TRBV7-9 and TRBJ2-1; 10 bases map to TRBD2. The CDR3 covers 15 residues. Germline CDR1 reads SEHNR; CDR2 reads FQNEAQ (reference sequence). Trimming cost V 1 base and J 4 bases; bases outside gene matches: 1.

CDR3: CSVEIGRANTEAFF. CDR3 in DNA: TGCAGCGTTGAAATAGGCAGGGCGAACACTGAAGCTTTCTTT. The chain is built from TRBV29-1 and TRBJ1-1; TRBD1 might be the D (5 bases). The CDR3 covers 14 residues. The germline gives CDR1 SQVTM, CDR2 ANQGSEA. V shed 2 bases and J shed 1 base, with 11 bases lying between them. The variable domain in full, with the rest retrieved from reference TRBV29-1 and TRBJ1-1, is SAVISQKPSRDICQRGTSLTIQCQVDSQVTMMFWYRQQPGQSLTLIATANQGSEATYESGFVIDKFPISRPNLTFSTLTVSNMSPEDSSIYLCSVEIGRANTEAFFGQGTRLTVV.

This chain joins TRBV20-1 and TRBJ2-5, with 7 bases fitting TRBD2. This CDR3 region has 10 residues. Germline lookup yields CDR1 DFQATT and CDR2 SNEGSKA (reference sequence). With V trimmed by 5 bases and J by 13 bases, 7 bases remained unmatched. CDR3 amino acids: CSAPRASGYF. The CDR3 nucleotides read TGCAGTGCTCCCCGGGCTAGCGGGTACTTC.

This chain links TRBV5-1 with TRBJ1-3; D call uncertain. This CDR3 has 13 residues. V was shortened by 4 bases and J by 0 bases, with 5 bases between the two germline ends. Germline V CDR1 and CDR2: SGHRS, YFSETQ. The CDR3 DNA sequence: TGCGCCAGCAGCCTTACCTCTGGAAACACCATATATTTT. Translating it yields CASSLTSGNTIYF. Full variable domain (outside the CDR3, taken from reference TRBV5-1 and TRBJ1-3): KAGVTQTPRYLIKTRGQQVTLSCSPISGHRSVSWYQQTPGQGLQFLFEYFSETQRNKGNFPGRFSGRQFSNSRSEMNVSTLELGDSALYLCASSLTSGNTIYFGEGSWLTVV.

In its sample, this clone was seen once. The genes are TRBV5-1 and TRBJ2-3; TRBD2 might be the D (5 bases). Germline V gene sequence: CDR1 SGHRS, CDR2 YFSETQ. The V end was cut by 0 bases, the J end by 0 bases, with 8 bases between. The CDR3 is 15 residues long. As DNA, the CDR3 is TGCGCCAGCAGCTTGGTTGGCGGGAGCACAGATACGCAGTATTTT. Amino acid sequence: CASSLVGGSTDTQYF. The full variable domain, rest sourced from reference TRBV5-1 and TRBJ2-3, is KAGVTQTPRYLIKTRGQQVTLSCSPISGHRSVSWYQQTPGQGLQFLFEYFSETQRNKGNFPGRFSGRQFSNSRSEMNVSTLELGDSALYLCASSLVGGSTDTQYFGPGTRLTVL.

The V and J genes are TRBV27 and TRBJ2-1; 14 nucleotides match TRBD2. Germline-derived CDR1 and CDR2 are MNHEY and SMNVEV (reference sequence). The V gene end was trimmed by 4 bases and the J gene end by 6 bases; junction bases not matched to a gene: 8. This CDR3 contains 17 residues. The CDR3 sequence is CASSYRTSGRWGNEQFF. The CDR3 DNA sequence: TGTGCCAGCAGTTACCGGACTAGCGGGAGGTGGGGCAATGAGCAGTTCTTC.